Listed below are T cell receptor beta chains from one sample, sequenced in a study of cytomegalovirus exposure and HLA in healthy donors. Produced via immunoSEQ multiplex PCR; TCRdb's table is partial and in-frame only. This sample has fewer than 200,000 clones, with about 82% found just once. The sample taken for sequencing was PBMCs. The receptors shown here come from a woman aged 25 to 45 in good health and CMV-seropositive. The CDR3 runs from the conserved cysteine through the conserved F or W.

J gene: TRBJ2-1
V gene: TRBV5-1
CDR3 protein: CASADRSSYNEQFF

J gene: TRBJ1-1
V gene: TRBV5-1
CDR3 protein: CASSWGTGARMNTEAFF

J gene: TRBJ2-7
V gene: TRBV27
CDR3 protein: CASSSRTDYYEQYF

J gene: TRBJ1-4
V gene: TRBV25-1
CDR3 protein: CASSVSGQDNEKLFF

J gene: TRBJ1-1
V gene: TRBV7-9
CDR3 protein: CSSSLSRDTEAFF

J gene: TRBJ1-1
V gene: TRBV2
CDR3 protein: CASRIQGSYTEAFF

J gene: TRBJ2-2
V gene: TRBV7-9
CDR3 protein: CASSWDRGLRFGELFF

J gene: TRBJ2-7
V gene: TRBV28
CDR3 protein: CASSLRAGDSAPSYEQYF

J gene: TRBJ2-7
V gene: TRBV7-9
CDR3 protein: CASSSNRDTIYEQYF

J gene: TRBJ1-1
V gene: TRBV6-1
CDR3 protein: CASSEAARDLNTEAFF

J gene: TRBJ1-1
V gene: TRBV2
CDR3 protein: CASKPDSNTEAFF

J gene: TRBJ2-5
V gene: TRBV7-3
CDR3 protein: CASTFLTGGATETQYF

J gene: TRBJ1-1
V gene: TRBV11-2
CDR3 protein: CASSLRGASPEAFF

J gene: TRBJ2-2
V gene: TRBV29-1
CDR3 protein: CSVVVDSANTGELFF

J gene: TRBJ2-7
V gene: TRBV5-1
CDR3 protein: CASSLVSRSYEQYF

J gene: TRBJ2-2
V gene: TRBV5-6
CDR3 protein: CASSSAGGPNTGELFF

J gene: TRBJ2-7
V gene: TRBV6-1
CDR3 protein: CASSGYRGEQYF

J gene: TRBJ1-3
V gene: TRBV9
CDR3 protein: CASSVASRGSGNTIYF

J gene: TRBJ2-7
V gene: TRBV11-2
CDR3 protein: CASSLGRSETGVYEQYF

J gene: TRBJ2-3
V gene: TRBV2
CDR3 protein: CASSDRQGVTDTQYF

J gene: TRBJ2-3
V gene: TRBV4-3
CDR3 protein: CASSQATLARRDTQYF

J gene: TRBJ1-5
V gene: TRBV7-8
CDR3 protein: CASSLDWGGIDNQPQHF